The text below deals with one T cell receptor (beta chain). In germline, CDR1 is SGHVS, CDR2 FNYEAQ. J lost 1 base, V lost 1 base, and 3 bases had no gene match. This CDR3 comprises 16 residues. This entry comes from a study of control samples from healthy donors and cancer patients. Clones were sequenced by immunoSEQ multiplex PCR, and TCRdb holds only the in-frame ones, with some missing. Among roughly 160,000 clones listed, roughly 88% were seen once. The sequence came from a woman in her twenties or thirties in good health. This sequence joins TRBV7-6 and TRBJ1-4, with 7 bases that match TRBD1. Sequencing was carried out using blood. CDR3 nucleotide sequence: TGTGCCAGCAGCTTAGTGGCAGGGGGAACTAATGAAAAACTGTTTTTT. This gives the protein CASSLVAGGTNEKLFF.